This TCR beta chain was documented in a study of shared clonotypes between healthy human individuals. For this clone: Its antigen is not known.

Assay used: immunoSEQ multiplex PCR; TCRdb lists only in-frame clones, some missing. This sample has approximately 2.3 million clones; just over 90% occur once, and the top ten carry about 0.39%. Study findings and constraints: Relative to clonotypes present in all four donors, those not shared had lower generation probabilities.

Germline CDR1 and CDR2: SQVTM and ANQGSEA. The CDR3 runs to 15 residues. J lost 2 bases, V lost 5 bases, and 8 bases had no gene match. Sequencing was performed on naive CD4+ T cells from PBMCs. As for subset: CD45RA+ positively selected. The chain joins TRBV29-1 to TRBJ2-1, with 8 positions matching TRBD2. This sequence originates from a man aged 18 to 29 in good health. Some clones in this sample may be carry-over from other donors' samples. This chain's CDR3 is CSVSNSGRAYNEQFF. Here the CDR3 DNA reads TGCAGCGTTAGTAACAGCGGGAGAGCCTACAATGAGCAGTTCTTC.